These 3 T cell receptor beta chains were all obtained from the same sample, sequenced in a study of shared clonotypes between healthy human individuals. Assay: immunoSEQ multiplex PCR; the TCRdb copy retains only in-frame clones and omits some. The table has about 680,000 clones, 92% seen once. CD45RO-negative CD8 cells positively selected for CCR7 made up the naive population, which excluded terminally differentiated effector memory CD45RA+ cells. Sequenced input: naive CD8+ T cells sorted from blood. The receptors originated from a man younger than 40 in good health.

This clone has just one count. The chain uses TRBV10-1 and TRBJ2-7, with 9 bases matching TRBD2. The CDR3 covers 15 residues. CDR1 and CDR2 from the germline V gene are WNHNN and SYGVQD (reference sequence). The V gene end was trimmed by 2 bases and the J gene end by 5 bases; junction bases not matched to a gene: 7. This chain's CDR3 is CASSEGAGGPNEQYF. The CDR3 nucleotides are TGCGCCAGCAGTGAGGGGGCGGGAGGGCCGAACGAGCAGTACTTC.

The V gene is TRBV6-5, the J gene TRBJ1-4, with D unclear. From germline, CDR1 is MNHEY and CDR2 SVGAGI. This CDR3 comprises 12 residues. V was trimmed by 11 bases and J by 8 bases, leaving 15 bases between them. The CDR3 here is CAPGVSQEKLFF. DNA for the CDR3: TGTGCCCCCGGGGTCTCGCAGGAAAAACTGTTTTTT.

This chain uses TRBV2 with TRBJ1-2, with TRBD1 matching 7 bases. CDR3 length: 16 residues. Germline values: CDR1 SNHLY, CDR2 FYNNEI. J lost 4 bases, V lost 4 bases, and 12 bases had no gene match. The chain's CDR3 is CASSVEGQNQLYGYTF. The DNA of the CDR3 is TGTGCCAGCAGTGTAGAGGGACAGAATCAGCTCTATGGCTACACCTTC.